This T cell receptor (beta chain) was sequenced for a study of spatial heterogeneity in lung cancer. The overall study: The average count in raw reads for each unique TCR and UMI combination exceeded nine appearances.

There are many counts of this clonotype. Every individual TCR cDNA molecule carried its own unique molecular identifier, which allowed correction of PCR and sequencing errors. TCRdb processed the 5' RACE reads anew with MiXCR; each CDR3 protein has one entry. In the table there are more than 9,000 distinct CDR3 sequences, 6.1% of which are singletons. The sample's time point: sample taken at primary tumor resection. The CDR3 has 16 residues. Trimming took 3 bases from V and 5 from J; bases not matched to a gene: 7. Germline V gives CDR1 SGDLS, CDR2 YYNGEE. The chain couples TRBV9 to TRBJ2-1; 11 bases line up with TRBD2. The sample consisted of normal lung tissue next to the tumor, taken at surgery. The origin of this receptor is a male donor with early-stage non-small cell lung cancer. The CDR3 protein is CASSATSGIPDNEQFF. The CDR3 DNA sequence: TGTGCCAGCAGCGCGACTAGCGGGATACCGGACAATGAGCAGTTCTTC.